The 31 T cell receptor beta chains below were found in one sample sequenced in a study of breast tumors, draining lymph nodes, adjacent tissues. The lymph nodes were axillary draining lymph nodes from breast cancer patients. TCRdb processed the multiplex PCR reads anew with MiXCR; each CDR3 protein has one entry. The sample lists 100,000 to 150,000 distinct CDR3 sequences; approximately 20% were seen once. Sequenced sample: axillary lymph node tissue. These receptors came from a female donor with breast cancer. Some clones in this sample may be carry-over from other donors' samples.

This clonotype was recorded at least ten times. V gene TRBV19 combines with J gene TRBJ2-2; D is ambiguous. V shed 6 bases and J shed 3 bases, with 11 bases lying between them. CDR3 length equals 14 residues. Germline V gene data show CDR1 as LNHDA and CDR2 as SQIVND (reference sequence). This CDR3 reads CASRVGFDTGELFF. CDR3 sequence (DNA): TGTGCCAGTAGAGTAGGGTTTGACACCGGGGAGCTGTTTTTT.

Comment on this clonotype: A much larger clone sits a single nucleotide away, making a read error possible. This chain uses TRBV20-1 with TRBJ1-2; 9 bases line up with TRBD1. Trimming cost V 6 bases and J 12 bases; bases outside gene matches: 14. This CDR3 is built from 13 residues. Germline V gene sequence: CDR1 DFQATT, CDR2 SNEGSKA (reference sequence). CDR3: CSAYGQGRVGHTF. In DNA form, the CDR3 reads TGCAGTGCCTATGGACAGGGGAGAGTAGGCCACACCTTC.

Comment on this clonotype: This could be a read error, since a much larger clone is one nucleotide away. The chain has TRBV20-1 and TRBJ2-1, with 10 nucleotides matching TRBD2. Germline-derived CDR1 and CDR2 are DFQATT and SNEGSKA (reference sequence). Unmatched junction bases numbered 4, after V lost 2 bases and J lost 15 bases. The CDR3 totals 11 residues. The CDR3 sequence is CSARKSGGGFF. CDR3 in DNA: TGCAGTGCTAGAAAAAGCGGGGGGGGGTTCTTC.

Notes on this clonotype: A much larger clonotype is one base distant, so this may be a read error. The V gene is TRBV4-2, the J gene TRBJ2-5; TRBD2 matches at 12 bases. The trim removed 7 bases at V and 3 bases at J, leaving 3 bases unmatched. The CDR3 consists of 14 residues. The V gene's germline CDR1 is LGHNA and CDR2 YNFKEQ. The CDR3 loop is CASTPSGREETQYF. CDR3 nucleotide sequence: TGTGCCAGCACCCCTAGCGGGAGGGAAGAGACCCAGTACTTC.

This clonotype was counted many times. The chain combines TRBV4-2 with TRBJ1-2; tentative D call: TRBD1 (6 bases). Trimming took 1 base from V and 5 from J, leaving 14 bases between them. The germline V gene encodes CDR1 LGHNA and CDR2 YNFKEQ. CDR3 length equals 15 residues. The CDR3 DNA sequence: TGTGCCAGCAGCCAAGCCCAGGGGATGTGGTATGGCTACACCTTC. Translated, it gives CASSQAQGMWYGYTF.

This clonotype was recorded many times. The rearrangement uses TRBV7-9 and TRBJ2-3; D is tentatively TRBD1 or TRBD2 (6 bases each). CDR1 and CDR2 (germline): SEHNR, FQNEAQ (reference sequence). Trimming stripped 10 bases from V and 5 bases from J, with 16 bases between. This CDR3 has 13 residues. The CDR3 reads CAMLGGGGDTQYF. CDR3 DNA: TGTGCCATGCTTGGTGGAGGGGGAGATACGCAGTATTTT.

This clonotype was recorded many times. The V and J genes are TRBV7-3 and TRBJ2-7; 7 bases fit TRBD1. Germline CDR1 is SGHTA and CDR2 is FQGTGA. CDR3 length equals 15 residues. With V trimmed by 0 bases and J by 3 bases, 5 bases remained unmatched. The CDR3 sequence: CASSLTGQGDYEQYF. Written as DNA, the CDR3 is TGTGCCAGCAGCTTAACGGGCCAGGGGGACTACGAGCAGTACTTC.

Regarding this clonotype: This is likely an artifact of a read error, given a far larger clone one base away. The CDR3 protein is CASGYDEQFF. The CDR3 DNA is TGTGCCAGCGGCTACGATGAGCAGTTCTTC. The chain has TRBV6-6 and TRBJ2-1, with unresolved D. Looked up from germline, CDR1 is MNHNY and CDR2 is SVGAGI (reference sequence). The CDR3 consists of 10 residues.

This clonotype was seen many times. The gene calls are TRBV20-1 and TRBJ2-1; possible D gene TRBD1, 6 bases. CDR3 length: 15 residues. From germline, CDR1 is DFQATT and CDR2 SNEGSKA (reference sequence). Trimming stripped 5 bases from V and 0 bases from J, with 14 bases between. The CDR3 nucleotides read TGCAGTGCTCAGGGGACGACCAACTCCTACAATGAGCAGTTCTTC. Translation: CSAQGTTNSYNEQFF.

This clonotype was seen ten or more times. The rearrangement links TRBV20-1 to TRBJ1-6, with D perhaps matching TRBD1 (5 bases). Germline CDR1 DFQATT, CDR2 SNEGSKA (reference sequence). The CDR3 is made up of 14 amino acids. Trimming cost V 2 bases and J 7 bases, with 12 bases left between them. The CDR3 loop is CSARSGQVNSPLHF. For the CDR3, the DNA is TGCAGTGCTAGATCCGGACAAGTAAATTCACCCCTCCACTTT.

This clonotype showed up many times. V gene TRBV7-3 combines with J gene TRBJ2-3; D is perhaps TRBD1 (5 bases). The length of the CDR3 is 12 residues. Germline CDR1 is SGHTA and CDR2 is FQGTGA. Deletions cut 4 bases from V and 4 bases from J, with 6 bases between. The CDR3: CASSSRADTQYF. CDR3 nucleotides: TGTGCCAGCAGCTCCAGGGCAGATACGCAGTATTTT.

This clonotype was recorded many times. CDR3 nucleotides: TGTGCCAGCAGCTTGTCCTCGGGGACAAGAAATTCACCCCTCCACTTT. This codes for CASSLSSGTRNSPLHF. V and J are TRBV5-6 and TRBJ1-6, with D possibly TRBD1 on 6 matching bases. Trimming shortened V by 1 base and J by 7 bases, and 15 bases separated the two germline ends. CDR3 length: 16 residues. In germline, CDR1 is SGHDT, CDR2 YYEEEE.

This clonotype was found many times. CDR3 DNA sequence: TGCGCCAGCAGAATAGCGATAAGCTCCTACAATGAGCAGTTCTTC. Encoded protein: CASRIAISSYNEQFF. V usage is TRBV5-1 and J usage is TRBJ2-1; weak D call: TRBD2 (5 bases). With 5 bases removed from V and 0 bases from J, the gap between germline ends came to 12 bases. The CDR3 is 15 residues long. Germline V gene sequence: CDR1 SGHRS, CDR2 YFSETQ.

This clonotype occurred many times. This sequence joins TRBV5-4 and TRBJ2-5; 7 bases align to TRBD1. The CDR3 is made up of 14 amino acids. CDR1 SGHNT and CDR2 YYREEE come from the germline V gene (reference sequence). Trimming cost V 4 bases and J 2 bases; bases outside gene matches: 5. Here the CDR3 reads CASSVPGQQETQYF. The CDR3 DNA reads as TGTGCCAGCAGCGTACCGGGACAGCAAGAGACCCAGTACTTC.

V and J are TRBV6-1 and TRBJ2-5; 11 bases align to TRBD1. Germline CDR1 is MNHNS and CDR2 is SASEGT. The V segment lost 2 bases and the J segment 2 bases; nucleotides outside the gene matches: 1. The CDR3 is 15 residues long. Here the CDR3 reads CASSEWDRGQETQYF. CDR3 in DNA: TGTGCCAGCAGTGAATGGGACAGGGGGCAAGAGACCCAGTACTTC.

This clonotype was seen many times. The chain recombines TRBV9 with TRBJ2-1, with 8 bases matching TRBD2. The CDR3 runs 15 residues. The germline V gene encodes CDR1 SGDLS and CDR2 YYNGEE. V trimming: 0 bases; J trimming: 5 bases; junction bases outside the gene matches: 4. CDR3: CASSVGGSGNNEQFF. In nucleotides, the CDR3 is TGTGCCAGCAGCGTAGGGGGTAGCGGGAACAATGAGCAGTTCTTC.

With regard to this clonotype: This sequence may be a read error, since a much larger clone differs from it by one base. The J gene is TRBJ2-6, the V gene TRBV9; D is perhaps TRBD1 or TRBD2 (5 bases each). V was shortened by 3 bases and J by 2 bases, with 12 bases between the two germline ends. The CDR3 runs to 16 residues. In germline, CDR1 is SGDLS, CDR2 YYNGEE. CDR3 sequence reads: CASSGAGRAGANVLTF. In DNA, the CDR3 is TGTGCCAGCAGCGGCGCAGGGAGAGCTGGGGCCAACGTCCTGACTTTC.

The CDR3 sequence is CASTQAGGLDYEQFF. CDR3 DNA: TGTGCCAGCACCCAAGCGGGAGGGCTTGACTATGAGCAGTTCTTC. The rearrangement joins TRBV28 to TRBJ2-1; TRBD2 aligns across 10 bases. CDR1 MDHEN and CDR2 SYDVKM come from the germline V gene. The CDR3 length is 15 residues. Losses at the gene ends were 7 bases for V and 8 bases for J; bases not matched to a gene: 11.

This clonotype occurred many times. The chain links TRBV9 to TRBJ2-3, with D perhaps TRBD2 (6 bases). V lost 2 bases and J lost 2, with 12 bases in between. The germline V gene has CDR1 SGDLS and CDR2 YYNGEE. The CDR3 covers 15 residues. The CDR3 sequence is CASSVYRTTTDTQYF. The DNA of the CDR3 is TGTGCCAGCAGCGTTTACAGGACTACCACAGATACGCAGTATTTT.

This clonotype has a count of ten or more. The V gene is TRBV14, the J gene TRBJ1-4; D gene ambiguous. Germline CDR1 reads SGHDN; CDR2 reads FVKESK. The CDR3 runs to 13 residues. Trimming left V 2 bases short and J 8 bases short, with 9 bases between. The CDR3 reads CASSQTRYEKLFF. The CDR3 nucleotides read TGTGCCAGCAGCCAAACAAGATACGAAAAACTGTTTTTT.

This clonotype was recorded at least ten times. The chain links TRBV3-1 to TRBJ2-7; 11 bases are a match to TRBD1. Germline V gene lookup returns CDR1 LGHDT and CDR2 YNNKEL (reference sequence). This CDR3 contains 16 residues. With 1 base clipped from V and 7 bases from J, the junction kept 9 bases outside the gene matches. The CDR3 DNA reads TGTGCCAGCAGCCAAGGACCCGGGACAGGGGGACTTGAGCAGTACTTC. This encodes CASSQGPGTGGLEQYF.

This clonotype was seen a few times. The genes are TRBV6-1 and TRBJ2-6; no reliable D call. This CDR3 region has 15 residues. CDR1 is MNHNS, CDR2 SASEGT, per germline. Trimming pared 2 bases from V and 0 bases from J, leaving 5 bases between. CDR3 in amino acids: CASSEISSGANVLTF. CDR3 nucleotide sequence: TGTGCCAGCAGTGAAATAAGCTCTGGGGCCAACGTCCTGACTTTC.

This clonotype was counted many times. The chain joins TRBV2 to TRBJ2-3; 7 bases fit TRBD1. The V segment lost 6 bases and the J segment 0 bases; nucleotides outside the gene matches: 6. Germline V gene sequence: CDR1 SNHLY, CDR2 FYNNEI. The CDR3 extends over 15 amino acids. CDR3 in DNA: TGTGCCAGCAGCGGGGACAGAACTAGCACAGATACGCAGTATTTT. It encodes CASSGDRTSTDTQYF.

As for this clonotype: A read error may explain this, as a much larger clone is one base away. The CDR3 sequence: CACSEVTPYQPQHF. CDR3 DNA sequence: TGTGCCTGCAGTGAAGTAACTCCTTATCAGCCCCAGCATTTT. V usage is TRBV6-1 and J usage is TRBJ1-5; D unclear. Germline loops: CDR1 MNHNS, CDR2 SASEGT. CDR3 length equals 14 residues.

There are many counts of this clonotype. The chain recombines TRBV7-2 with TRBJ1-4, with 8 positions matching TRBD1. V gave up 5 bases and J gave up 4 bases; unmatched junction bases: 6. The germline gives CDR1 SGHTA, CDR2 FQGNSA. The CDR3 runs to 15 residues. CDR3 bases: TGTGCCAGCAGCCCCCAGGGGGCTTTTAATGAAAAACTGTTTTTT. Translation: CASSPQGAFNEKLFF.

This clonotype occurred many times. This sequence joins TRBV5-1 and TRBJ2-3, with TRBD1 identical over 9 bases. Per germline, CDR1 SGHRS and CDR2 YFSETQ. The CDR3 is made up of 15 amino acids. V trimming: 5 bases; J trimming: 2 bases; junction bases outside the gene matches: 6. CDR3 loop: CASRDRGYDTDTQYF. DNA of the CDR3: TGCGCCAGCAGGGACAGGGGATATGACACAGATACGCAGTATTTT.

This clonotype has more than one count but fewer than ten. A read error may be the cause here, since a much bigger clone is one base away. The CDR3 does not close with the conserved phenylalanine or tryptophan, likely indicating a read error. The rearrangement uses TRBV19 and TRBJ1-2; 8 bases line up with TRBD1. Germline CDR1 and CDR2: LNHDA and SQIVND (reference sequence). CDR3 length: 14 amino acids. V trimming: 3 bases; J trimming: 8 bases; junction bases outside the gene matches: 8. The CDR3 DNA reads as TGTGCCAGTAGTATGGGAGCAGGGGGCGGCGGCTACACCTCC. Its protein product is CASSMGAGGGGYTS.

This clonotype was counted ten times or more. This chain joins TRBV10-2 and TRBJ2-3, with D possibly being TRBD2 (5 bases). V was shortened by 0 bases and J by 5 bases, with 9 bases between the two germline ends. The CDR3 spans 14 residues. CDR1 and CDR2 from the germline V gene are WSHSY and SAAADI. CDR3 protein: CASSESIRGDTQYF. CDR3 in DNA: TGCGCCAGCAGTGAGTCGATACGGGGAGATACGCAGTATTTT.

V usage is TRBV18 and J usage is TRBJ2-1; 12 bases agree with TRBD2. There are 14 residues in the CDR3. Looked up from germline, CDR1 is KGHSH and CDR2 is LQKENI. V was pared by 3 bases and J by 9 bases, with 3 bases of the junction left unmatched. The CDR3 region has the DNA TGTGCCAGCTCACCTCCGGGACTAGCGGGTGAGCAGTTCTTC. Protein: CASSPPGLAGEQFF.

The chain couples TRBV20-1 to TRBJ2-3; perhaps TRBD2 as D (7 bases). Germline loops: CDR1 DFQATT, CDR2 SNEGSKA (reference sequence). The V gene lost 6 bases and the J gene lost 4 bases, with 14 bases spanning the gap. CDR3 length equals 13 residues. CDR3 sequence reads: CSAPGGHADTQYF. As DNA, the CDR3 is TGCAGTGCCCCCGGGGGGCACGCAGATACGCAGTATTTT.

Many counts were recorded for this clonotype. The V gene is TRBV5-1, the J gene TRBJ2-7; D remains unclear. The V gene lost 5 bases and the J gene lost 2 bases, with 14 bases spanning the gap. This CDR3 comprises 14 residues. Looked up from germline, CDR1 is SGHRS and CDR2 is YFSETQ. DNA of the CDR3: TGCGCCAGCAGACTTTCGACCCCTACCTACGAGCAGTACTTC. This sequence encodes CASRLSTPTYEQYF.